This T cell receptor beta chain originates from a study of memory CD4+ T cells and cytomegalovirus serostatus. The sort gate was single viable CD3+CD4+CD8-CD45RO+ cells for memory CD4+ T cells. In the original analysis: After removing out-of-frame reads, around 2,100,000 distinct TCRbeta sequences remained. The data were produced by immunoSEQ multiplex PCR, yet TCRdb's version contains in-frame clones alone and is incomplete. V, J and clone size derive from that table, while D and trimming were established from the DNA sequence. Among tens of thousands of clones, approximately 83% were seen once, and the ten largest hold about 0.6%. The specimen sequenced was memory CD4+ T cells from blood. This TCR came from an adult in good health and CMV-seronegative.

CDR3 in DNA: TGTGCCAGCAGTGTCACAGATAGCAATCAGCCCCAGCATTTT. Its translation: CASSVTDSNQPQHF. The chain is built from TRBV6-1 and TRBJ1-5, with unresolved D. With 4 bases removed from V and 0 bases from J, the gap between germline ends came to 7 bases. The CDR3 spans 14 residues. Germline lookup yields CDR1 MNHNS and CDR2 SASEGT.